The 5 T cell receptor beta chains reported below all come from one sample, sequenced in a study of T cells after yellow fever vaccination. MiXCR was run by TCRdb on the 5' RACE reads, yielding one entry per CDR3 protein. The data contain around 300,000 distinct CDR3 sequences, about 4.5% of them singletons. Sample: PBMCs, taken 15 days after the yellow fever booster vaccination. These receptors were taken from a man between 18 and 29 years old who received the YFV17D yellow fever vaccine.

Many counts were recorded for this clonotype. The CDR3 DNA follows: TGTGCCAGCAGTTCTGGACCGTTCGGCACCGGGGAGCTGTTTTTT. Translation: CASSSGPFGTGELFF. This chain links TRBV12-3 or TRBV12-4 with TRBJ2-2; D not resolved. The CDR3 is made up of 15 amino acids. The V gene lost 4 bases and the J gene lost 4 bases, with 13 bases spanning the gap.

This clonotype was seen at least ten times. The chain combines TRBV7-2 with TRBJ1-4; D might be TRBD1 (5 bases). The germline V and J ends were trimmed by 5 bases and 6 bases, with 19 bases remaining between them. The CDR3 has 16 amino acids. Germline V lookup: CDR1 SGHTA, CDR2 FQGNSA. The CDR3 is CASSVSGLFGDEKLFF. Here the CDR3 DNA reads TGTGCCAGCAGCGTTTCGGGGCTTTTCGGAGATGAAAAACTGTTTTTT.

This clonotype was seen ten or more times. CDR3 region: CASSQEGAGGYEKLFF. In DNA, the CDR3 is TGTGCCAGCAGCCAAGAAGGGGCAGGGGGGTATGAAAAACTGTTTTTT. The chain has TRBV4-2 and TRBJ1-4, with 7 bases matching TRBD1. The CDR3 spans 16 residues. The germline V gene encodes CDR1 LGHNA and CDR2 YNFKEQ. The V segment lost 0 bases and the J segment 6 bases; nucleotides outside the gene matches: 7.

This clonotype has only one observation. The genes are TRBV13 and TRBJ2-1, with D maybe TRBD1 (5 bases). The CDR3 is 15 residues long. The germline gives CDR1 PRHDT, CDR2 FYEKMQ (reference sequence). The V and J ends lost 0 bases and 2 bases respectively, with 8 bases between them. The CDR3 reads CASSLGAGTYNEQFF. The CDR3 region has the DNA TGTGCCAGCAGCTTAGGGGCAGGGACCTACAATGAGCAGTTCTTC.

This chain uses TRBV12-3 or TRBV12-4 with TRBJ1-2; D ambiguous. The CDR3 loop spans 14 amino acids. Trimming left V 0 bases short and J 4 bases short, with 9 bases between. CDR3 coding DNA: TGTGCCAGCAGTTTAGCGGCCCCACTCTATGGCTACACCTTC. This sequence encodes CASSLAAPLYGYTF.